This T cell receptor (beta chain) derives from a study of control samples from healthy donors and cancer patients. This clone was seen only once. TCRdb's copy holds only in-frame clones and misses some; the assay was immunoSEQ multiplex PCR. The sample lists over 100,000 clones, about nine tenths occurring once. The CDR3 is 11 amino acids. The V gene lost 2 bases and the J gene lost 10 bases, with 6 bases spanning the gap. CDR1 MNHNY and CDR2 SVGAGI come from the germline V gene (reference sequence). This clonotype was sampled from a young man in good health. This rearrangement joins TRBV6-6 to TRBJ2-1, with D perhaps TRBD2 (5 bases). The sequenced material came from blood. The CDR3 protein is CASSYRLEQFF. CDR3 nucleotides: TGTGCCAGCAGTTACAGACTAGAGCAGTTCTTC.